This T cell receptor beta chain was identified in a study of cytomegalovirus exposure and HLA in healthy donors. Germline V gene data show CDR1 as MNHEY and CDR2 as SVGAGI. Trimming took off 7 bases at V and 1 base at J, with 13 bases between the two ends. The CDR3 has 14 amino acids. 60 Vbeta and 13 Jbeta primers were used in PCR. The method was immunoSEQ multiplex PCR; TCRdb's version includes in-frame clones alone and lacks a portion of them. The repertoire holds about 90,000 clones, with 85% to 90% as singletons. This clone was observed once. V gene TRBV6-5 combines with J gene TRBJ1-1, with TRBD1 as a possible D gene (6 bases). The origin of this receptor is a man aged 18 to 30 in good health and CMV-seronegative. Material: PBMCs. The CDR3 sequence is CASNRVGSNTEAFF. The CDR3 DNA is TGTGCCAGCAACAGGGTGGGTTCGAACACTGAAGCTTTCTTT.